The clone carrying this TCR delta chain appeared a few times. These data originate in a study of gamma-delta chains in newborns, infants, children. Study-level information: Polyclonal expansion of innate γδ T cells after birth follows microbial exposure.

TCRdb reprocessed the reads through CATT. The table records about 9,200 delta-chain clones, more than 20% of them present only once. Germline-derived CDR1 and CDR2 are GEAIGNYY and EKD. The CDR3 loop spans 15 amino acids. J lost 6 bases, V lost 0 bases, and 8 bases had no gene match. The sequenced sample was blood. The genes are TRDV2 and TRDJ1, with 8 positions matching TRDD3. This sequence originates from a child who was a newborn, infant or young child, either healthy, febrile or measles-vaccinated (not recorded which). As DNA, the CDR3 is TGTGCCTGTGACACCGTAGGACTGGGGGCTAATAAACTCATCTTT. Protein sequence: CACDTVGLGANKLIF.